One T cell receptor (beta chain) is described in this entry. The antigen remains unidentified. V was shortened by 6 bases and J by 11 bases, with 8 bases between the two germline ends. Germline V lookup: CDR1 MNHEY, CDR2 SVGEGT. The CDR3 contains 10 residues. It was 5'RACE with constant-segment primers that produced the TCR alpha and TCR beta cDNA libraries, which carried sample barcodes and UMIs. One entry per CDR3 protein, called by TCRdb with MiXCR from the 5' RACE reads. The sample has about 310,000 distinct CDR3 sequences, just under 20% seen once. The data were taken from a study of T-cell memory formation after mild COVID-19. Findings and caveats of the study: A second wave expanding day 15 to 37 was CD4+-biased; contracting clones were balanced.

This sequence was found in a man aged 18 to 29 who had mild COVID-19 (a few samples of this study predate the infection). Cell type and time point are not known. The J gene is TRBJ2-1, the V gene TRBV6-2 or TRBV6-3; TRBD2 is a possible D gene (5 bases). Sequencing was carried out using PBMCs or a T cell subset sorted from them (not recorded which). The CDR3: CASRGAQQFF. CDR3 bases: TGTGCCAGCAGGGGAGCCCAGCAGTTCTTC.